This T cell receptor beta chain was recovered during a study of T-cell reconstitution after alpha-beta-depleted transplantation in children. Construction of the TCRbeta library involved unique molecular identifiers. In TCRdb, the PCR reads were re-called with MiXCR into one record per CDR3 protein. Of about 610,000 distinct CDR3 sequences in the sample, roughly a tenth were seen once. V dropped 5 bases and J dropped 5; count of bases not matched to a gene: 8. Per germline, CDR1 SGHTA and CDR2 FQGTGA. CDR3 size: 15 residues. V is TRBV7-3 and J is TRBJ2-1; 8 bases align to TRBD1. The sample here was PBMCs from the stem cell graft donor, taken from the stem cell graft. This sequence was found in a human donor who donated a stem cell graft to a child with acute myeloid leukemia. The CDR3 loop reads CASSLGQGDHNEQFF. In DNA form, the CDR3 reads TGTGCCAGCAGCCTCGGACAGGGCGACCACAATGAGCAGTTCTTC. Full variable domain (remainder filled in from reference TRBV7-3 and TRBJ2-1): GAGVSQTPSNKVTEKGKYVELRCDPISGHTALYWYRQSLGQGPEFLIYFQGTGAADDSGLPNDRFFAVRPEGSVSTLKIQRTERGDSAVYLCASSLGQGDHNEQFFGPGTRLTVL.